A selection of T cell receptor beta chains follows, all from one sample in a study of shared clonotypes between healthy human individuals. Sequenced by immunoSEQ multiplex PCR; TCRdb stores in-frame clones only, minus some. Of hundreds of thousands of clones listed, about 96% are singletons. The sequencing sample was made of naive CD8+ T cells sorted from blood. Source of these receptors: a woman aged 25-40 years in good health. CDR3s include the opening cysteine and the closing phenylalanine or tryptophan. The order of the fields is CDR3 protein, CDR3 DNA, clone size, D gene, V gene, J gene. A D gene is named only where the DNA matches it firmly. Clone size is given for some rows only: seen once, a few or many times, or a class if the clone is expanded.

CDR3: CASSPPQAPGTDTQYF
DNA: TGTGCCAGCTCACCACCTCAAGCCCCTGGCACAGATACGCAGTATTTT
size: once
D: NA
V: TRBV18
J: TRBJ2-3

CDR3: CATETNYGYTF
DNA: TGTGCCACCGAGACGAACTATGGCTACACCTTC
size: NA
D: NA
V: TRBV6-6
J: TRBJ1-2

CDR3: CASSFGTGAYEQYF
DNA: TGTGCCAGCAGCTTCGGGACAGGAGCCTACGAGCAGTACTTC
size: NA
D: TRBD1
V: TRBV11-2
J: TRBJ2-7

CDR3: CASSHPDRPLEQYF
DNA: TGTGCCAGCAGCCACCCGGACAGGCCACTCGAGCAGTACTTC
size: NA
D: TRBD1
V: TRBV14
J: TRBJ2-7

CDR3: CASTLLGGTEAFF
DNA: TGTGCCAGCACTCTGTTGGGGGGCACTGAAGCTTTCTTT
size: NA
D: NA
V: TRBV28
J: TRBJ1-1

CDR3: CASSLTSGSDYEQYF
DNA: TGTGCCAGCAGCTTGACTAGCGGGAGCGACTACGAGCAGTACTTC
size: once
D: TRBD2
V: TRBV5-4
J: TRBJ2-7

CDR3: CASSDPSGSYEQYF
DNA: TGCGCCAGCAGTGACCCTAGCGGGAGTTACGAGCAGTACTTC
size: NA
D: TRBD2
V: TRBV10-1
J: TRBJ2-7

CDR3: CASSLLGVGGYFSYEQYF
DNA: TGTGCCAGCAGCTTACTTGGGGTGGGCGGGTACTTCTCCTACGAGCAGTACTTC
size: NA
D: NA
V: TRBV5-6
J: TRBJ2-7

CDR3: CASGLSGWEQFF
DNA: TGTGCCAGCGGCCTTAGCGGATGGGAGCAGTTCTTC
size: NA
D: NA
V: TRBV27
J: TRBJ2-1

CDR3: CASSVAGTGYNEQFF
DNA: TGTGCCAGCAGCGTAGCCGGGACAGGGTACAATGAGCAGTTCTTC
size: NA
D: TRBD1
V: TRBV9
J: TRBJ2-1

CDR3: CASSQTRALGEQFF
DNA: TGCGCCAGCAGTCAAACCCGGGCCCTAGGGGAGCAGTTCTTC
size: NA
D: NA
V: TRBV10-2
J: TRBJ2-1